Reported below is one T cell receptor (beta chain). Antigen specificity is unknown. The record originates from a study of shared clonotypes between healthy human individuals. Notes on the study in general: Sorted-subset samples were not fully sequenced, rarefaction indicated. A handful of donors shared about 5% of their naive CD4 clonotypes.

The germline CDR1 and CDR2 sequences are LNHNV and YYDKDF (reference sequence). V was shortened by 2 bases and J by 6 bases, with 14 bases between the two germline ends. The CDR3 loop spans 14 amino acids. The naive CD8 subset, CD45RO-negative cells positively selected for CCR7, excluded terminally differentiated effector memory CD45RA+ cells. As handled by the study authors: Junction-only sequences without quality scores came from ImmunoSEQ, so filtering differed. The repertoire was sequenced with immunoSEQ multiplex PCR; TCRdb's copy has only in-frame clones and lacks some. That table supplies the V and J calls and clone size; D and trimming were determined from the DNA. This table holds some 800,000 clones, nearly 95% found once.

This sequence joins TRBV15 and TRBJ2-7; the D is unclear. The clonotype comes from a young man in good health. Input material: naive CD8+ T cells sorted from blood. Here the CDR3 reads CATSRYLKGIEQYF. Here the CDR3 DNA reads TGTGCCACCAGCAGATATCTTAAAGGAATCGAGCAGTACTTC.